Presented here are 24 T cell receptor beta chains from one specimen sequenced in a study of T cell responses to AZD1222 COVID-19 vaccine (dated by TCRdb to about 2021). Library preparation was by the immunoSEQ multiplex PCR assay. TCRdb re-hosts the immuneACCESS table, in-frame sequences only. Its copies lack some clones; in the studies checked, an unresolved V gene accounts for under half of them, and the cause for the rest is not known. The sample table lists 84,000 or so clones, around 90% of them with a count of one. The top ten clones comprise approximately 5.4% of the sample. The sample's time point label, decoded: baseline before first vaccination. This sample's treatment or condition label indicates: meningococcal conjugate vaccine given as trial control. Sequenced material: peripheral blood, taken on day 0 of MenACWY control vaccination. The receptor source for this set is an adult in good health.

CDR3 sequence (DNA): TGCGCCAGCAGCCAAGGGGCAGGGGGACAATATGGCTACACCTTC. This codes for CASSQGAGGQYGYTF. The rearrangement uses TRBV4-3 and TRBJ1-2; 7 positions match TRBD1. This CDR3 contains 15 residues. J was trimmed by 5 bases and V by 1 base; bases with no gene match: 7. Germline V gene data show CDR1 as LGHNA and CDR2 as YSLEER.

V usage is TRBV7-2 and J usage is TRBJ1-5; 9 nucleotides match TRBD1. This CDR3 contains 14 residues. V lost 2 bases to trimming and J lost 5 bases; unmatched junction nucleotides: 1. The V gene's germline CDR1 is SGHTA and CDR2 FQGNSA. The chain's CDR3 is CASSLTGGYQPQHF. The CDR3 coding sequence is TGTGCCAGCAGCTTAACAGGGGGCTATCAGCCCCAGCATTTT.

This clone came up once. The chain uses TRBV7-9 and TRBJ1-1; no clear D gene. CDR1 is SEHNR and CDR2 is FQNEAQ in the germline V gene (reference sequence). Trimming took 5 bases from V and 3 from J, leaving 7 bases between them. This CDR3 is built from 12 residues. The CDR3 DNA follows: TGTGCCAGCAGCACCCCGCACACTGAAGCTTTCTTT. It is translated as CASSTPHTEAFF.

CDR3 sequence reads: CASSLLGEEAFF. Here the CDR3 DNA reads TGTGCCAGCAGTTTATTGGGGGAGGAAGCTTTCTTT. The rearrangement links TRBV28 to TRBJ1-1, with D perhaps TRBD1 (5 bases). Germline V gene data show CDR1 as MDHEN and CDR2 as SYDVKM. The CDR3 runs 12 residues. V gave up 1 base and J gave up 8 bases, with 8 bases separating them.

The chain is built from TRBV5-1 and TRBJ1-2, with D uncertain. Per the germline V gene, CDR1 is SGHRS and CDR2 is YFSETQ. The CDR3 totals 13 residues. The ends were cut back, 0 bases at V and 8 bases at J, with 11 bases in the middle. DNA for the CDR3: TGCGCCAGCAGCTTGGACTCAGACCGGGGCTACACCTTC. Residues: CASSLDSDRGYTF.

This chain's CDR3 is CASSLGSGTAEELFF. CDR3 nucleotide sequence: TGTGCCAGCAGCTTAGGCTCGGGAACAGCCGAGGAGCTGTTTTTT. The V call is TRBV7-6, the J call TRBJ2-2; TRBD2 might be the D (5 bases). Trimming took 1 base from V and 10 from J, leaving 16 bases between them. Germline loops: CDR1 SGHVS, CDR2 FNYEAQ. CDR3 size: 15 residues.

CDR3 residues: CASSHRQNHHNNSPLHF. The CDR3 DNA reads as TGCGCCAGCAGCCATAGACAGAACCACCACAATAATTCACCCCTCCACTTT. V usage is TRBV10-1 and J usage is TRBJ1-6; D is possibly TRBD1 (5 bases). Per germline, CDR1 WNHNN and CDR2 SYGVQD (reference sequence). The length of the CDR3 is 17 residues. V gave up 6 bases and J gave up 5 bases, with 20 bases separating them.

This sequence joins TRBV6-6 and TRBJ1-3, with TRBD1 matching over 7 bases. Germline V gene lookup returns CDR1 MNHNY and CDR2 SVGAGI (reference sequence). V shed 4 bases and J 4 bases; nucleotides not matched to a gene: 7. This CDR3 is built from 15 residues. The CDR3 nucleotides are TGTGCCAGCAGTTTAAAGCCGGGACAGGGAAACACCATATATTTT. It encodes CASSLKPGQGNTIYF.

The gene calls are TRBV2 and TRBJ1-6, with no clear D. Germline V lookup: CDR1 SNHLY, CDR2 FYNNEI. V lost 3 bases and J lost 6, with 12 bases in between. This CDR3 region has 15 residues. The CDR3 loop reads CASSDGGNINSPLHF. The DNA of the CDR3 is TGTGCCAGCAGTGACGGAGGAAATATTAATTCACCCCTCCACTTT.

This clone is a singleton in its sample. The chain is built from TRBV3-1 (or the pseudogene TRBV3-2) and TRBJ1-3, with no clear D. CDR3 length: 14 residues. V was pared by 1 base and J by 4 bases, with 8 bases between. The germline CDR1 and CDR2 sequences are LGHDT and YNNKEL (reference sequence). The CDR3 is CASSQAVGGNTIYF. CDR3 sequence (DNA): TGTGCCAGCAGCCAAGCCGTGGGGGGAAACACCATATATTTT.

The chain uses TRBV12-5 and TRBJ2-2; perhaps TRBD1 as D (6 bases). Germline V gives CDR1 LGHNT, CDR2 FRNRAP. The V end was cut by 7 bases, the J end by 7 bases, with 19 bases between. CDR3 length equals 15 residues. The CDR3 protein is CASALGQILSGELFF. The CDR3 DNA is TGTGCTAGTGCTCTAGGACAGATCTTAAGCGGGGAGCTGTTTTTT.

CDR3 residues: CASSLTGQGGYEQYF. CDR3 sequence (DNA): TGTGCCAGCAGCTTAACAGGACAGGGGGGCTACGAGCAGTACTTC. The V call is TRBV7-8, the J call TRBJ2-7, with 10 bases identical to TRBD1. Trimming cost V 2 bases and J 3 bases; bases outside gene matches: 4. Germline V gene sequence: CDR1 SGHVS, CDR2 FQNEAQ. The CDR3 has 15 amino acids.

V and J are TRBV9 and TRBJ2-6, with no clear D. CDR3 length: 14 residues. The germline V and J ends were trimmed by 3 bases and 0 bases, with 4 bases remaining between them. From germline, CDR1 is SGDLS and CDR2 YYNGEE. CDR3 sequence reads: CASSGYSGANVLTF. The CDR3, as DNA: TGTGCCAGCAGCGGATACTCTGGGGCCAACGTCCTGACTTTC. The whole variable domain, remainder taken from reference TRBV9 and TRBJ2-6, is DSGVTQTPKHLITATGQRVTLRCSPRSGDLSVYWYQQSLDQGLQFLIQYYNGEERAKGNILERFSAQQFPDLHSELNLSSLELGDSALYFCASSGYSGANVLTFGAGSRLTVL.

V is TRBV30 and J is TRBJ1-1; D not resolved. Deletions cut 3 bases from V and 1 base from J, with 9 bases between. The CDR3 runs to 13 residues. CDR1 GTSNPN and CDR2 SVGIG come from the germline V gene (reference sequence). This CDR3 reads CAWRLAPNTEAFF. CDR3 nucleotide sequence: TGTGCCTGGAGGTTGGCACCGAACACTGAAGCTTTCTTT.

This clone was detected only a few times. CDR3 in DNA: TGTGCCAGCAGGGGGGACGGACCCTACGAGCAGTACTTC. It is translated as CASRGDGPYEQYF. The chain is built from TRBV12-3 or TRBV12-4 and TRBJ2-7; perhaps D is TRBD1 or TRBD2 (5 bases each). Trimming removed 6 bases at V and 2 bases at J, with 11 bases between. The CDR3 spans 13 residues.

The gene calls are TRBV4-2 and TRBJ1-4; possible D gene TRBD1, 5 bases. The V gene's germline CDR1 is LGHNA and CDR2 YNFKEQ. Trimming shortened V by 4 bases and J by 6 bases, and 15 bases separated the two germline ends. This CDR3 region has 15 residues. CDR3 DNA sequence: TGTGCCAGCAGCCCCTTGACGACAGAGGATGAAAAACTGTTTTTT. This codes for CASSPLTTEDEKLFF.

The chain combines TRBV5-1 with TRBJ1-4, with D maybe TRBD1 (5 bases). Germline V gene data show CDR1 as SGHRS and CDR2 as YFSETQ. Trimming removed 3 bases from V and 6 bases from J, with 12 bases in between. This CDR3 has 14 amino acids. The CDR3 is CASSSGRIDEKLFF. CDR3 sequence (DNA): TGCGCCAGCAGCTCAGGGCGGATCGATGAAAAACTGTTTTTT.

The V gene is TRBV7-8, the J gene TRBJ2-7, with a tentative D call TRBD2 (5 bases). Germline CDR1 is SGHVS and CDR2 is FQNEAQ. V dropped 1 base and J dropped 3 bases, with 13 bases sitting between them. CDR3 length equals 15 residues. CDR3 sequence reads: CASSLEPGEGYEQYF. In DNA form, the CDR3 reads TGTGCCAGCAGCTTAGAGCCCGGGGAAGGCTACGAGCAGTACTTC.

The J gene is TRBJ1-6, the V gene TRBV6-5; tentative D call: TRBD1 (6 bases). The germline V and J ends were trimmed by 6 bases and 6 bases, with 9 bases remaining between them. Germline CDR1 reads MNHEY; CDR2 reads SVGAGI. This CDR3 spans 13 amino acids. The CDR3 DNA reads TGTGCCAGCAGACAGGGATCTAATTCACCCCTCCACTTT. Amino acid sequence: CASRQGSNSPLHF.

The J gene is TRBJ1-1, the V gene TRBV5-4; D may be TRBD1 (5 bases). Trimming took 2 bases from V and 1 from J, leaving 6 bases between them. The V gene's germline CDR1 is SGHNT and CDR2 YYREEE (reference sequence). The CDR3 loop spans 13 amino acids. This chain's CDR3 is CASSLDRNTEAFF. The DNA for the CDR3 is TGTGCCAGCAGCTTAGACAGGAACACTGAAGCTTTCTTT.

CDR3 nucleotide sequence: TGTGCCAGTAGTAACTCACAGGGTGAAAAACTGTTTTTT. Translation: CASSNSQGEKLFF. The chain is built from TRBV19 and TRBJ1-4; D is perhaps TRBD1 (6 bases). Germline V CDR1 and CDR2: LNHDA, SQIVND (reference sequence). Trimming pared 4 bases from V and 7 bases from J, leaving 10 bases between. The CDR3 spans 13 residues.

The CDR3 DNA reads TGTGCCAGCAGCTCCTCGCTGGTAGGTCGGACCTACGAGCAGTACTTC. This sequence encodes CASSSSLVGRTYEQYF. The V gene is TRBV5-4, the J gene TRBJ2-7, with D uncertain. The CDR3 spans 16 residues. The germline V and J ends were trimmed by 3 bases and 2 bases, with 18 bases remaining between them. Germline loops: CDR1 SGHNT, CDR2 YYREEE (reference sequence). Full variable domain (outside the CDR3, taken from reference TRBV5-4 and TRBJ2-7): ETGVTQSPTHLIKTRGQQVTLRCSSQSGHNTVSWYQQALGQGPQFIFQYYREEENGRGNFPPRFSGLQFPNYSSELNVNALELDDSALYLCASSSSLVGRTYEQYFGPGTRLTVT.

This clone was counted between two and nine times. The chain carries TRBV7-9 and TRBJ1-1, with TRBD1 identical over 7 bases. From germline, CDR1 is SEHNR and CDR2 FQNEAQ (reference sequence). CDR3 size: 12 residues. After removal of 11 bases from V and 4 bases from J, the junction contained 7 bases not matched to a gene. As DNA, the CDR3 is TGTGCCGCGAGACAGGGTTCCACTGAAGCTTTCTTT. Translation: CAARQGSTEAFF.

This clone appeared a single time. The rearrangement uses TRBV5-4 and TRBJ1-3; the D gene is possibly TRBD1 (6 bases). Germline values: CDR1 SGHNT, CDR2 YYREEE (reference sequence). Trimming left V 0 bases short and J 7 bases short, with 8 bases between. This CDR3 is 13 amino acids long. The CDR3 DNA is TGTGCCAGCAGCTTGGGAAGGGGGAACACCATATATTTT. Protein: CASSLGRGNTIYF. The full variable domain, rest sourced from reference TRBV5-4 and TRBJ1-3, is ETGVTQSPTHLIKTRGQQVTLRCSSQSGHNTVSWYQQALGQGPQFIFQYYREEENGRGNFPPRFSGLQFPNYSSELNVNALELDDSALYLCASSLGRGNTIYFGEGSWLTVV.